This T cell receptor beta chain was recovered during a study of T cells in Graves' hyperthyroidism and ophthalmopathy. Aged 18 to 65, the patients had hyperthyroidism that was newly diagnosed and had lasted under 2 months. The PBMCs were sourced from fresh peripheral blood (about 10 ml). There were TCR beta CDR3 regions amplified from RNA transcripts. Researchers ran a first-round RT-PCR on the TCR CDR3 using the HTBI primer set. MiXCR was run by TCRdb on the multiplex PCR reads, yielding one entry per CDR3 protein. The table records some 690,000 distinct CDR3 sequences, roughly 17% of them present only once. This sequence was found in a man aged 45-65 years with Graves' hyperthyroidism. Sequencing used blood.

In DNA, the CDR3 is TGTGCCAGCAGCTTAGGACTAGCCTGGGACGAGCAGTACTTC. It translates to CASSLGLAWDEQYF. The chain employs TRBV11-2 and TRBJ2-7; 7 nucleotides match TRBD2. J was trimmed by 5 bases and V by 1 base; bases with no gene match: 5. Germline assignment: CDR1 SGHAT and CDR2 FQNNGV. The CDR3 length is 14 residues.